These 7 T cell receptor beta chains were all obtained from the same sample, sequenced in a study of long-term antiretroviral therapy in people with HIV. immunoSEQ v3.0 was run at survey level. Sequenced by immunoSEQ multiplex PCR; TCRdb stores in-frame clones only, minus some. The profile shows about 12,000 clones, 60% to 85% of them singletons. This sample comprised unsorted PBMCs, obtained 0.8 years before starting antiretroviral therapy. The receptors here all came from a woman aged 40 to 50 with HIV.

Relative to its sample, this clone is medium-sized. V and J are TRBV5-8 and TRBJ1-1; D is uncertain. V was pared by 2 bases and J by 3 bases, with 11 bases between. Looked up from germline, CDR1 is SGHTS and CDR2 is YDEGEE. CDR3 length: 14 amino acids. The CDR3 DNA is TGTGCCAGCAGCTTTCGTCGGAGTTACACTGAAGCTTTCTTT. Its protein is CASSFRRSYTEAFF. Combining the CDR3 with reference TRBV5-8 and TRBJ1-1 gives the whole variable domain EAGVTQSPTHLIKTRGQQATLRCSPISGHTSVYWYQQALGLGLQFLLWYDEGEERNRGNFPPRFSGRQFPNYSSELNVNALELEDSALYLCASSFRRSYTEAFFGQGTRLTVV.

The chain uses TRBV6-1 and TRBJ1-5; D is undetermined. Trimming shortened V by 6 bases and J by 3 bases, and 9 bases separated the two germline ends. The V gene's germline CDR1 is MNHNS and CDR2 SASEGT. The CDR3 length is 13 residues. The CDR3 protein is CASSPWINQPQHF. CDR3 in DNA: TGTGCCAGCAGCCCCTGGATCAATCAGCCCCAGCATTTT.

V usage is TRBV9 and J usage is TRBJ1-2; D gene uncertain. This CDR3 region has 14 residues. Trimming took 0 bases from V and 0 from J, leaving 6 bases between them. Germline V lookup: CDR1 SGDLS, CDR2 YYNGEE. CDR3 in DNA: TGTGCCAGCAGCGTAGGGGCCTCTAACTATGGCTACACCTTC. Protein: CASSVGASNYGYTF.

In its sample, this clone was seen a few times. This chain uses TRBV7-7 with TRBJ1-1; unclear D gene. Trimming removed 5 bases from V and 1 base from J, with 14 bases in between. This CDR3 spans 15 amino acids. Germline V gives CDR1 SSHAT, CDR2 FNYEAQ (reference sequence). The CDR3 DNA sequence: TGTGCCAGCAGCCCTCGGACCGGATCGAACACTGAAGCTTTCTTT. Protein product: CASSPRTGSNTEAFF.

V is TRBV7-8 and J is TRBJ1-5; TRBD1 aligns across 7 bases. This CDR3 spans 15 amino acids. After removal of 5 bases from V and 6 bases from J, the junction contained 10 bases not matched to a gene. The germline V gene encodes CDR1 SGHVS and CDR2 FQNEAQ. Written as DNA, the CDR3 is TGTGCCAGCAGCCCCCTCGGAGGGGGCAGTCAGCCCCAGCATTTT. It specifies CASSPLGGGSQPQHF. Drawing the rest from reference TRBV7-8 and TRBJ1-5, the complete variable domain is GAGVSQSPRYKVAKRGQDVALRCDPISGHVSLFWYQQALGQGPEFLTYFQNEAQLDKSGLPSDRFFAERPEGSVSTLKIQRTQQEDSAVYLCASSPLGGGSQPQHFGDGTRLSIL.

In DNA form, the CDR3 reads TGTGCCAGCAGTTTGAACCCGAGTCCTAACTATGGCTACACCTTC. Translating it yields CASSLNPSPNYGYTF. The J gene is TRBJ1-2, the V gene TRBV6-5, with D hard to call. V lost 4 bases and J lost 0, with 12 bases in between. The CDR3 is made up of 15 amino acids. Germline loops: CDR1 MNHEY, CDR2 SVGAGI.

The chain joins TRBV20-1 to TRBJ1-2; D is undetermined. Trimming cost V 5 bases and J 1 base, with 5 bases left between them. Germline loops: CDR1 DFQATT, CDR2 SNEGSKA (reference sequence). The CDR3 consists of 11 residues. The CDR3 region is CSALNNYGYTF. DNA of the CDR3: TGCAGTGCTCTAAATAACTATGGCTACACCTTC.